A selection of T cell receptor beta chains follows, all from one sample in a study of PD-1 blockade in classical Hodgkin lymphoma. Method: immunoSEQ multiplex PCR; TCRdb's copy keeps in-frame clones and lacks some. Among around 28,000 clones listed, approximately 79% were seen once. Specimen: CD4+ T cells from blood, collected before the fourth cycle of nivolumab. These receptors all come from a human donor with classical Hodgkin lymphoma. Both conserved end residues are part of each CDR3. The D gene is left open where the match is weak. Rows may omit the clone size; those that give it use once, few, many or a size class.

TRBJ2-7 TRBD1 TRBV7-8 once CASSTRQGYEQYF TGTGCCAGCAGCACGAGACAGGGCTACGAGCAGTACTTC
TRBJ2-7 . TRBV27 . CASMTWDTSSYEQYF TGTGCCAGCATGACTTGGGACACGAGCTCCTACGAGCAGTACTTC
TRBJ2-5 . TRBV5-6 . CASSLSIWGPSQETQYF TGTGCCAGCAGCTTGTCAATATGGGGACCCTCTCAAGAGACCCAGTACTTC
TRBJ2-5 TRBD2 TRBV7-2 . CASSTFGLAGGLKETQYF TGTGCCAGCAGCACGTTCGGGCTGGCGGGGGGCCTTAAAGAGACCCAGTACTTC
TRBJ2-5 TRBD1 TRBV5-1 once CASSWDSQETQYF TGCGCCAGCAGTTGGGACAGCCAAGAGACCCAGTACTTC
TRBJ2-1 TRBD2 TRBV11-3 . CASSLGLADYNEQFF TGTGCCAGCAGCTTAGGGCTAGCGGATTACAATGAGCAGTTCTTC
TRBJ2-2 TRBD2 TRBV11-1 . CASSPLLAGVLTGELFF TGTGCCAGCAGCCCCCTACTAGCGGGGGTGCTCACCGGGGAGCTGTTTTTT
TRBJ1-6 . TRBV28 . CASSPLQSYNSPLHF TGTGCCAGCAGTCCACTACAGAGCTATAATTCACCCCTCCACTTT
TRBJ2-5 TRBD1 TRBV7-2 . CASSLGPRTGGQETQYF TGTGCCAGCAGCTTAGGGCCCCGGACAGGGGGACAAGAGACCCAGTACTTC
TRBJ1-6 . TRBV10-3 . CAISEPPGSYNSPLHF TGTGCCATCAGTGAGCCGCCGGGGTCCTATAATTCACCCCTCCACTTT
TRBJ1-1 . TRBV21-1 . CASSIRGTGSVNTEAFF TGTGCCAGCAGCATACGAGGGACAGGTTCAGTGAACACTGAAGCTTTCTTT
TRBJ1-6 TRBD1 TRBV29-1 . CSVKTGGDSPLHF TGCAGCGTGAAGACAGGGGGAGATTCACCCCTCCACTTT
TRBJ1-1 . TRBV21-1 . CASSKAGVWGSHNTEAFF TGTGCCAGCAGCAAAGCTGGGGTGTGGGGGTCTCATAACACTGAAGCTTTCTTT
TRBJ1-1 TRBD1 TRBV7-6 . CASSLNRGRVNTEAFF TGTGCCAGCAGCCTAAACAGGGGGCGGGTGAACACTGAAGCTTTCTTT
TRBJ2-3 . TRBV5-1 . CASSLVGAANTQYF TGCGCCAGCAGCTTGGTCGGGGCCGCGAATACGCAGTATTTT
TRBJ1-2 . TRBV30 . CAWSVWLGGYTF TGTGCCTGGAGTGTATGGCTGGGCGGCTACACCTTC
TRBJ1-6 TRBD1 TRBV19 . CASTRDRGYSPLHF TGTGCCAGTACCCGGGACAGGGGATATTCACCCCTCCACTTT
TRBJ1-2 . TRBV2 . CASSESRVEGGYTF TGTGCCAGCAGTGAAAGCAGGGTGGAAGGTGGCTACACCTTC
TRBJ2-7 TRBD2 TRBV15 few CATSDFGGSAYEQYF TGTGCCACCAGCGATTTCGGGGGGTCCGCCTACGAGCAGTACTTC
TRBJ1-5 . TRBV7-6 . CASSLGGTNQPQHF TGTGCCAGCAGCTTGGGCGGGACTAATCAGCCCCAGCATTTT
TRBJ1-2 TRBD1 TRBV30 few CAWSVGKTGGFGYTF TGTGCCTGGAGTGTTGGGAAGACAGGGGGCTTTGGCTACACCTTC
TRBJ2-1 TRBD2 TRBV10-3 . CAISEAGTSGVNEQFF TGTGCCATCAGTGAGGCCGGGACTAGCGGGGTGAATGAGCAGTTCTTC
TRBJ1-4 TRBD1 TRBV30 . CASSGTDREKLFF TGTGCCTCGTCGGGGACAGACCGCGAAAAACTGTTTTTT
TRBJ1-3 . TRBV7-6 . CASSILDRPSGNTIYF TGTGCCAGCAGCATCCTCGACAGGCCCTCTGGAAACACCATATATTTT
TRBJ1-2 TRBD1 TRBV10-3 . CAIAGTALYGYTF TGTGCCATCGCTGGGACAGCACTCTATGGCTACACCTTC
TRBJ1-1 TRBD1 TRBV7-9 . CASSRGQGSSAFF TGTGCCAGCAGCCGAGGACAGGGATCTTCAGCTTTCTTT
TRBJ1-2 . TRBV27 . CASTSFIRGANYGYTF TGTGCCAGCACCAGTTTCATCAGGGGAGCTAACTATGGCTACACCTTC
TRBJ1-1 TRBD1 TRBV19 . CASSARTGTEAFF TGTGCCAGTAGTGCCCGGACAGGGACGGAAGCTTTCTTT
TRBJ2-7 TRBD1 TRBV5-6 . CASSWDRGYSEQYF TGTGCCAGCAGCTGGGACAGGGGGTATAGCGAGCAGTACTTC
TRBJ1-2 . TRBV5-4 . CASSPEYSVLQHGYTF TGTGCCAGCAGCCCCGAATATTCGGTTCTCCAACATGGCTACACCTTC
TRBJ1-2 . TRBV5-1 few CASSAGTNLGDYTF TGCGCCAGCAGCGCCGGGACAAATCTGGGTGACTACACCTTC
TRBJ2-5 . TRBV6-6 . CASSYSGDQETQYF TGTGCCAGCAGTTACTCGGGGGATCAAGAGACCCAGTACTTC
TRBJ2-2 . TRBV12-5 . CASGLYNLTERTGELFF TGTGCTAGTGGTTTGTACAATCTAACGGAACGAACCGGGGAGCTGTTTTTT
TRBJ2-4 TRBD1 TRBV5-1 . CASSLRRGQDKNIQYF TGCGCCAGCAGCTTGCGCAGGGGGCAAGACAAAAACATTCAGTACTTC
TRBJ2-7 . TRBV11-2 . CASSLGMLMGSGEQYF TGTGCCAGCAGCTTAGGCATGTTGATGGGGAGCGGCGAGCAGTACTTC
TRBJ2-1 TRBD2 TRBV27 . CASSFIGGAREQFF TGTGCCAGCAGTTTTATCGGGGGGGCCAGGGAGCAGTTCTTC
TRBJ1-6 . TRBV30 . CAWASHADSPLHF TGTGCCTGGGCGTCTCATGCGGATTCACCCCTCCACTTT
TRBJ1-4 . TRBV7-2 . CASSRGEGSNEKLFF TGTGCCAGCAGCCGGGGGGAGGGGTCCAATGAAAAACTGTTTTTT
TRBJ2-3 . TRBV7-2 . CASSLAPSTDTQYF TGTGCCAGCAGCTTAGCCCCATCCACAGATACGCAGTATTTT
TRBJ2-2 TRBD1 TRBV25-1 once CASSGLLGQGVDTGELFF TGTGCCAGCAGTGGGCTACTTGGACAGGGGGTTGACACCGGGGAGCTGTTTTTT
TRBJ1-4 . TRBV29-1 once CSAQTGAEKLFF TGCAGCGCCCAAACCGGGGCGGAAAAACTGTTTTTT
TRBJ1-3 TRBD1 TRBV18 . CASSYGQGTGNTIYF TGTGCCAGCTCATATGGACAGGGAACAGGAAACACCATATATTTT
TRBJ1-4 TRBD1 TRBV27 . CASTGTGNEKLFF TGTGCCAGCACCGGGACAGGGAATGAAAAACTGTTTTTT
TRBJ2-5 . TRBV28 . CASSPGGSQETQYF TGTGCCAGCAGTCCAGGGGGGTCCCAAGAGACCCAGTACTTC
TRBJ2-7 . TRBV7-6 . CASSLHHHLNYEQYF TGTGCCAGCAGCTTACACCACCACCTGAACTACGAGCAGTACTTC
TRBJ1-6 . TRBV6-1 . CASSQGRNSPLHF TGTGCCAGCAGCCAGGGTCGGAATTCACCCCTCCACTTT
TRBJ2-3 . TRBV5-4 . CASSPEGVGTDTQYF TGTGCCAGCAGCCCGGAGGGGGTGGGTACAGATACGCAGTATTTT
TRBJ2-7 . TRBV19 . CASTAEGRYEQYF TGTGCCAGTACTGCCGAAGGGCGCTACGAGCAGTACTTC
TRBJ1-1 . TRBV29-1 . CSAAKEIGEAFF TGCAGCGCCGCTAAGGAAATCGGGGAAGCTTTCTTT
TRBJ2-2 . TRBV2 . CAASRSDVSGELFF TGTGCCGCCTCAAGGTCGGATGTGTCCGGGGAGCTGTTTTTT
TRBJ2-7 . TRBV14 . CASSQGALQYF TGTGCCAGCAGCCAGGGGGCCTTGCAGTACTTC
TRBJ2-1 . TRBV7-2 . CASSLLGGANNEQFF TGTGCCAGCAGCTTACTAGGGGGGGCCAACAATGAGCAGTTCTTC
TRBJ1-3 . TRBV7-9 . CASSFVGNTIYF TGTGCCAGCAGCTTTGTGGGGAACACCATATATTTT
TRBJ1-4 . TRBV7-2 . CASSSKGFTDEKLFF TGTGCCAGCAGCTCAAAGGGATTTACGGATGAAAAACTGTTTTTT
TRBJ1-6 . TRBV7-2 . CASSVTGNSPLHF TGTGCCAGCAGCGTTACAGGGAATTCACCCCTCCACTTT